Presented here are 26 T cell receptor beta chains from one specimen sequenced in a study of monozygotic twins with inflammatory bowel disease. For each CDR3 protein, TCRdb gives one entry from its re-call of the 5' RACE reads, without DNA. The sample totals 200,000 to 250,000 distinct CDR3 sequences. Sequenced sample: blood. These receptors were collected from a human donor with ulcerative colitis or Crohn's disease, or a healthy co-twin of an affected twin (not recorded which).

The rearrangement links TRBV5-6 to TRBJ1-3. Germline CDR1 reads SGHDT; CDR2 reads YYEEEE. The CDR3 loop spans 16 amino acids. The CDR3 sequence: CASSWGAETSGNTIYF.

CDR3 residues: CASSLLSSNEKLFF. The V call is TRBV5-1, the J call TRBJ1-4. Germline V lookup: CDR1 SGHRS, CDR2 YFSETQ. CDR3 length: 14 amino acids. The full variable domain, with the rest looked up from reference TRBV5-1 and TRBJ1-4, is KAGVTQTPRYLIKTRGQQVTLSCSPISGHRSVSWYQQTPGQGLQFLFEYFSETQRNKGNFPGRFSGRQFSNSRSEMNVSTLELGDSALYLCASSLLSSNEKLFFGSGTQLSVL.

The V call is TRBV20-1, the J call TRBJ2-7; the D call from TCRdb, TRBD1, cannot be confirmed without DNA. CDR3 length: 15 amino acids. In germline, CDR1 is DFQATT, CDR2 SNEGSKA (reference sequence). The CDR3 here is CSARGERTGKAEQYF.

V and J are TRBV5-1 and TRBJ1-1; TCRdb picks TRBD1, but there is no DNA to check that call. Germline CDR1 and CDR2: SGHRS and YFSETQ. The CDR3 totals 14 residues. CDR3 sequence reads: CASSFSGTDTEAFF.

The rearrangement uses TRBV27 and TRBJ1-2. Germline V gene sequence: CDR1 MNHEY, CDR2 SMNVEV (reference sequence). This CDR3 region has 13 residues. This CDR3 is CASSFLGSYGYTF.

This sequence joins TRBV7-2 and TRBJ1-3. The CDR3 totals 15 residues. From germline, CDR1 is SGHTA and CDR2 FQGNSA. CDR3: CASNLEAAGGNTIYF. Full variable domain (remainder filled in from reference TRBV7-2 and TRBJ1-3): GAGVSQSPSNKVTEKGKDVELRCDPISGHTALYWYRQSLGQGLEFLIYFQGNSAPDKSGLPSDRFSAERTGGSVSTLTIQRTQQEDSAVYLCASNLEAAGGNTIYFGEGSWLTVV.

This chain uses TRBV27 with TRBJ1-1; the TCRdb call, TRBD1, lacks DNA for checking. This CDR3 is built from 13 residues. Germline V gene sequence: CDR1 MNHEY, CDR2 SMNVEV (reference sequence). The CDR3 loop reads CASSGTWNTEAFF.

This sequence joins TRBV3-1 and TRBJ2-7. This CDR3 is 15 amino acids long. The germline CDR1 and CDR2 sequences are LGHDT and YNNKEL (reference sequence). CDR3 in amino acids: CASSQGKPSSYEQYF.

This chain joins TRBV5-4 and TRBJ1-3. In germline, CDR1 is SGHNT, CDR2 YYREEE (reference sequence). The CDR3 spans 15 residues. CDR3 sequence reads: CASSRRQGSGNTIYF.

This chain uses TRBV20-1 with TRBJ1-1. From germline, CDR1 is DFQATT and CDR2 SNEGSKA (reference sequence). The CDR3 covers 13 residues. The chain's CDR3 is CSAKKSGNTEAFF.

The rearrangement uses TRBV20-1 and TRBJ2-1; TCRdb's D call of TRBD2 is untestable without DNA. Germline values: CDR1 DFQATT, CDR2 SNEGSKA (reference sequence). The CDR3 totals 15 residues. CDR3 loop: CSATRTSGLNNEQFF.

V gene TRBV24-1 combines with J gene TRBJ2-2; TCRdb's D call, TRBD1, is unchecked because there is no DNA. This CDR3 comprises 13 residues. The germline CDR1 and CDR2 sequences are KGHDR and SFDVKD. The CDR3 protein is CATKGAGTGELFF.

This chain connects TRBV10-3 to TRBJ2-4; TCRdb returns TRBD1, unconfirmable since there is no DNA. The CDR3 totals 16 residues. Looked up from germline, CDR1 is ENHRY and CDR2 is SYGVKD. The CDR3 sequence: CAISESRGQAKNMQYF.

The CDR3 loop is CASSEPTQDQFF. The J gene is TRBJ2-1, the V gene TRBV9. The CDR3 loop spans 12 amino acids. The germline V gene encodes CDR1 SGDLS and CDR2 YYNGEE.

The V and J genes are TRBV5-1 and TRBJ2-1. This CDR3 is built from 12 residues. Looked up from germline, CDR1 is SGHRS and CDR2 is YFSETQ. The CDR3 sequence is CASRDHVNEQFF. The full variable domain, completed using reference TRBV5-1 and TRBJ2-1, is KAGVTQTPRYLIKTRGQQVTLSCSPISGHRSVSWYQQTPGQGLQFLFEYFSETQRNKGNFPGRFSGRQFSNSRSEMNVSTLELGDSALYLCASRDHVNEQFFGPGTRLTVL.

The chain links TRBV5-4 to TRBJ1-4. CDR3 length: 14 residues. CDR1 is SGHNT, CDR2 YYREEE, per germline (reference sequence). The CDR3 is CASSLDEKREKLFF.

V is TRBV3-1 and J is TRBJ1-2; without DNA, the TCRdb call of TRBD1 cannot be checked. The CDR3 has 16 amino acids. CDR1 and CDR2 from the germline V gene are LGHDT and YNNKEL (reference sequence). The CDR3 loop is CASSQDSFTTGDGYTF.

The chain is built from TRBV5-1 and TRBJ1-5. The CDR3 sequence is 15 residues long. CDR1 is SGHRS, CDR2 YFSETQ, per germline. The CDR3 loop reads CASSLGGLVYQPQHF.

The CDR3 region is CASSQMSLNYGYTF. V usage is TRBV3-1 and J usage is TRBJ1-2. This CDR3 region has 14 residues. Germline CDR1 LGHDT, CDR2 YNNKEL (reference sequence).

The genes are TRBV10-3 and TRBJ2-7; absent DNA, TCRdb's TRBD2 call cannot be checked. The CDR3 consists of 14 residues. From germline, CDR1 is ENHRY and CDR2 SYGVKD. CDR3 amino acids: CAISEGLATYEQYF.

This chain connects TRBV12-3 or TRBV12-4 to TRBJ2-1. The CDR3 extends over 14 amino acids. The CDR3 here is CASSYIGRYNEQFF.

The V and J genes are TRBV6-5 and TRBJ2-5; TCRdb's D call of TRBD1 is untestable without DNA. The V gene's germline CDR1 is MNHEY and CDR2 SVGAGI. The CDR3 length is 15 residues. Here the CDR3 reads CASSYGQRPSGTQYF.

V gene TRBV12-3 or TRBV12-4 combines with J gene TRBJ2-3. The CDR3 length is 14 residues. The CDR3: CASSLQHSTDTQYF.

V and J are TRBV3-1 and TRBJ1-5. CDR1 is LGHDT, CDR2 YNNKEL, per germline (reference sequence). This CDR3 region has 14 residues. The CDR3 here is CASSASGFLQPQHF.

V and J are TRBV5-6 and TRBJ2-3; there is no DNA to check the TCRdb D call of TRBD1. The germline CDR1 and CDR2 sequences are SGHDT and YYEEEE. The CDR3 sequence is 17 residues long. Here the CDR3 reads CASSLVLDSSSTDTQYF.

The chain has TRBV12-3 or TRBV12-4 and TRBJ2-3; TCRdb lists TRBD1, though no DNA is available to test this call. This CDR3 has 16 amino acids. CDR3 sequence reads: CASSLSPPPPGDTQYF.